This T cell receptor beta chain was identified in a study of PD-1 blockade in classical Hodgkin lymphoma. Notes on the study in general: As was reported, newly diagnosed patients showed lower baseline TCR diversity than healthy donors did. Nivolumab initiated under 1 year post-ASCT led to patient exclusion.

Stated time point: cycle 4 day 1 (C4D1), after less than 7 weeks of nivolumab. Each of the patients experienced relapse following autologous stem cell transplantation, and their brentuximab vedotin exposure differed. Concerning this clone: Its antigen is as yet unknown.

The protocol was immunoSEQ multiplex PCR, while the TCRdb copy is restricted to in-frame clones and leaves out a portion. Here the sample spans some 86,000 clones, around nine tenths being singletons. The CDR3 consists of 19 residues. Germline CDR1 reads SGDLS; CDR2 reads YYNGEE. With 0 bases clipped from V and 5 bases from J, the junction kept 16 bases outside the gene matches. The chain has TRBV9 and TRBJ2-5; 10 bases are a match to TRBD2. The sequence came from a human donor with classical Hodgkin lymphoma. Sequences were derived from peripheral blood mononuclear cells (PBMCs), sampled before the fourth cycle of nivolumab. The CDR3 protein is CASSVGVRWSGGAGETQYF. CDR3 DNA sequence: TGTGCCAGCAGCGTAGGAGTCAGGTGGAGCGGGGGGGCCGGTGAGACCCAGTACTTC.